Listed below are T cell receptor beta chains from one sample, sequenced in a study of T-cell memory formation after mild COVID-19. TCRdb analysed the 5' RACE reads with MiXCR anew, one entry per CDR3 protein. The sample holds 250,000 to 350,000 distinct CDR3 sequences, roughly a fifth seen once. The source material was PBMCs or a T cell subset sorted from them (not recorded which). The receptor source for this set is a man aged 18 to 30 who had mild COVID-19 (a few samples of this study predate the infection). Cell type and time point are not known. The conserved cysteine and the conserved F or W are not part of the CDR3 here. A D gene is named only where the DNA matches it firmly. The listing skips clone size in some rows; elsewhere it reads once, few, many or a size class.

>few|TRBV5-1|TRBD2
ASLSGGAGDTQY
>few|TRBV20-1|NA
SARFNAGVDTEAF
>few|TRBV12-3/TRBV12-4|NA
ASSLGGERSEQF
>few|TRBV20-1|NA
SATRGPNTGELF
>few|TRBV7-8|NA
ASSLRKAGPNTGELF
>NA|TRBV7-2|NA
ASSPGDQPQH
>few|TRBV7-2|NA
ASSLGWGQNTEAF
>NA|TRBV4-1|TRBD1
ASSQDGQGARYSPLH
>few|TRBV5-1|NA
ASSPTTSGANVLT
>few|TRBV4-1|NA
ASSQGSRAFSETQY
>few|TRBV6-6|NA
ASSIRDSKTGELF
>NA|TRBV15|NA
ATSRDWVEKLF
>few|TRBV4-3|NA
ASSQERGLETQY
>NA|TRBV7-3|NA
ASSAGRDYGYT
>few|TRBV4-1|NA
ASSQTEAYGYT
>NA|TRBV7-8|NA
ASSFSGLHQPQH
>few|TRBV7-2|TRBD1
ASKLTGSSTEAF
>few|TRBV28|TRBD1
ASSPSSGGQPQH
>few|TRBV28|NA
ASSPRGRSSYEQY
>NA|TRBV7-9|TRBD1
ASSFGTGGPETQY
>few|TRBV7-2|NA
ASSWTPDIAGGQY
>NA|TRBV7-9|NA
ASRPKGNGNTEAF
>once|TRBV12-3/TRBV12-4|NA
ASTRTSGANVLT
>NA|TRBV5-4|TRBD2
ASSLALAGYNEQF
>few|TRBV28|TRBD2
ASSRLRTSGRYNEQF
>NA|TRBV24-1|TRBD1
ATSEGTGGYQETQY
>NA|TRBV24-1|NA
ATSDPKLGEETQY
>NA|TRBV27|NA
ASSLRAGRYEQY
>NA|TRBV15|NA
ATSRVLNTGELF
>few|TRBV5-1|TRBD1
ASSGGGTEDEKLF
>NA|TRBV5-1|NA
ASSLAYRAGANVLT
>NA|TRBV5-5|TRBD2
ARPPQGQRRGGRTGELF
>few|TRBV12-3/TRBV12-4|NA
ASSLASFYEQY
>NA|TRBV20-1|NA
SARGFTDTQY
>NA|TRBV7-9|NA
ASSSNTGGTQY
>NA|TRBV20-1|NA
SAGGGKGDTEAF
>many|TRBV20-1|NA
SALGRAAYEQY
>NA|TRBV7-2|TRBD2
ASSLSSGGRTDTQY
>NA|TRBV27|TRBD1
ASCRQGSTEAF
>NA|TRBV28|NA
ASRFGAGPQPQH
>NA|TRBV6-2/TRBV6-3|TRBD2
ASSLSGGVNIQY
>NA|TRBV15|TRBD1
ATSREQGSNYGYT
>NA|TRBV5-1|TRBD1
ASSPQGQSATEAF
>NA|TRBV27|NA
ASSATQGSYEQY